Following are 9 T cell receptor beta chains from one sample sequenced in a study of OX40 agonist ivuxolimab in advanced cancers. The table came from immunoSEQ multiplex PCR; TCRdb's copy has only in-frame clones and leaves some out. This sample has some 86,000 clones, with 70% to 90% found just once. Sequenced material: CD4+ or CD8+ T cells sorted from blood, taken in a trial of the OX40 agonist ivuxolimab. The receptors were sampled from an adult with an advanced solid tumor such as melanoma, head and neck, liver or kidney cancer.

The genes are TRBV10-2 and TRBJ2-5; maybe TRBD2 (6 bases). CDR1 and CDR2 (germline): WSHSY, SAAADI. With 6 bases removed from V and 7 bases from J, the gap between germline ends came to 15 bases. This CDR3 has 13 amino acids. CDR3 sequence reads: CASREGPEGTQYF. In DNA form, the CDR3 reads TGCGCCAGCAGGGAGGGACCGGAGGGGACCCAGTACTTC.

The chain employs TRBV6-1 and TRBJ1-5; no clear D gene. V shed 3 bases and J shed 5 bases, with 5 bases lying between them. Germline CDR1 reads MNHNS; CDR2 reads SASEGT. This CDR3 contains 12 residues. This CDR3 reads CASSEVYQPQHF. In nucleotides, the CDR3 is TGTGCCAGCAGTGAGGTGTATCAGCCCCAGCATTTT.

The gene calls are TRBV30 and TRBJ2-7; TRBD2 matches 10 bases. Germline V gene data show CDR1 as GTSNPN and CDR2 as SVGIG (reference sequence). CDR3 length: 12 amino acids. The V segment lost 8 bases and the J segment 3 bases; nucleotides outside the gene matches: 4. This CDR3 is CAGSGGFYEQYF. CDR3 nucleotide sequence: TGTGCCGGTAGCGGGGGGTTCTACGAGCAGTACTTC.

CDR3 in amino acids: CASSLAGAGGYEQYF. The CDR3 coding sequence is TGTGCCAGCAGCTTGGCCGGGGCGGGAGGTTACGAGCAGTACTTC. The J gene is TRBJ2-7, the V gene TRBV5-4; 8 positions agree with TRBD2. Losses at the gene ends were 0 bases for V and 4 bases for J; bases not matched to a gene: 6. In germline, CDR1 is SGHNT, CDR2 YYREEE (reference sequence). The CDR3 has 15 amino acids.

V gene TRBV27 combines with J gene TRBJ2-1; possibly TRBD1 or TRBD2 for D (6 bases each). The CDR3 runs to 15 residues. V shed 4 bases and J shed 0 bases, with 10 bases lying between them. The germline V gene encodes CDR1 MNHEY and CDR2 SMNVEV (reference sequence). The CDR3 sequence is CASSSGADSYNEQFF. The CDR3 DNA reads TGTGCCAGCAGTTCGGGGGCTGACTCCTACAATGAGCAGTTCTTC.

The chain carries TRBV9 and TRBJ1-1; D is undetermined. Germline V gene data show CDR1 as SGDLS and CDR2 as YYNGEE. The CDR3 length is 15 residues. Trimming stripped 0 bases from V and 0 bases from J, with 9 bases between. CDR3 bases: TGTGCCAGCAGCGTAGCACAGTATATGAACACTGAAGCTTTCTTT. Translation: CASSVAQYMNTEAFF.

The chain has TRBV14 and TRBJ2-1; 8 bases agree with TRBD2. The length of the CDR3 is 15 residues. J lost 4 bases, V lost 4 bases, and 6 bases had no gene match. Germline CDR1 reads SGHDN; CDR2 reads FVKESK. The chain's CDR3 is CASSLTGRGYNEQFF. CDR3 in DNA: TGTGCCAGCAGCCTAACCGGGAGGGGGTACAATGAGCAGTTCTTC. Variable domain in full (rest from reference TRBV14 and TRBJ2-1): EAGVTQFPSHSVIEKGQTVTLRCDPISGHDNLYWYRRVMGKEIKFLLHFVKESKQDESGMPNNRFLAERTGGTYSTLKVQPAELEDSGVYFCASSLTGRGYNEQFFGPGTRLTVL.

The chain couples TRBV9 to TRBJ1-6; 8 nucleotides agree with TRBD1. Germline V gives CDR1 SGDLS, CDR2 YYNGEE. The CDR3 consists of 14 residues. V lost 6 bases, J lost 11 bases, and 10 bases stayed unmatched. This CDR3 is CASTNGQGGAPLHF. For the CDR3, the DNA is TGTGCCAGCACTAACGGACAGGGAGGGGCACCCCTCCACTTT.

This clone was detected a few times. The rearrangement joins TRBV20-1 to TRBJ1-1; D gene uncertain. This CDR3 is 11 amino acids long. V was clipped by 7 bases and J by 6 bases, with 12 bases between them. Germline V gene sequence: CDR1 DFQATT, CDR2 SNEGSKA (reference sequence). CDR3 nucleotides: TGCAGTGGCAGAGGTGGCGCTGAAGCTTTCTTT. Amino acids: CSGRGGAEAFF.